This passage covers 17 T cell receptor beta chains from one sample sequenced in a study of glioma-infiltrating T cells after dendritic cell vaccination. Sequenced by immunoSEQ multiplex PCR; TCRdb stores in-frame clones only, minus some. Among roughly 100,000 clones listed, roughly 89% were seen once. The time point here: after dendritic cell vaccination, including at tumor progression/relapse. Sequenced here: blood, sampled after dendritic cell vaccination. Receptors originate from a human donor with glioblastoma.

The rearrangement joins TRBV9 to TRBJ2-1; maybe TRBD1 (5 bases). Germline CDR1 and CDR2: SGDLS and YYNGEE. The CDR3 runs 15 residues. Deletions cut 0 bases from V and 4 bases from J, with 11 bases between. CDR3 protein: CASSVAEGAYNEQFF. In DNA form, the CDR3 reads TGTGCCAGCAGCGTAGCAGAAGGGGCTTACAATGAGCAGTTCTTC.

The chain recombines TRBV9 with TRBJ2-5; 13 nucleotides line up with TRBD2. With V trimmed by 4 bases and J by 2 bases, 14 bases remained unmatched. Germline loops: CDR1 SGDLS, CDR2 YYNGEE. The CDR3 is made up of 19 amino acids. In DNA form, the CDR3 reads TGTGCCAGCAGCCCCCCCGAGGGGACTAGCGGGGCTAGACAAGAGACCCAGTACTTC. Its protein product is CASSPPEGTSGARQETQYF.

The chain carries TRBV7-8 and TRBJ2-7; the match to TRBD1 covers 10 bases. After removal of 5 bases from V and 0 bases from J, the junction contained 10 bases not matched to a gene. The CDR3 runs 17 residues. Germline CDR1 and CDR2: SGHVS and FQNEAQ. The CDR3, as DNA: TGTGCCAGCAGCCCACTAAGGGGGACAGGGGCCTCCTACGAGCAGTACTTC. This sequence encodes CASSPLRGTGASYEQYF.

Remarks on this clone: Different DNA sequences within this sample yield the same CDR3. The chain has TRBV5-1 and TRBJ2-2, with unresolved D. V shed 1 base and J shed 5 bases, with 9 bases lying between them. Germline loops: CDR1 SGHRS, CDR2 YFSETQ. This CDR3 contains 14 residues. CDR3 sequence: CASSLTRVTGELFF. The CDR3, as DNA: TGCGCCAGCAGCTTGACCCGGGTTACCGGGGAGCTGTTTTTT.

The chain has TRBV5-1 and TRBJ2-7; 9 nucleotides align to TRBD1. Germline CDR1 reads SGHRS; CDR2 reads YFSETQ. The CDR3 has 14 residues. Trimming removed 5 bases from V and 0 bases from J; junction bases left unmatched: 3. This CDR3 is CASRGTGSSYEQYF. The CDR3 bases are TGCGCCAGCAGGGGGACAGGGAGCTCCTACGAGCAGTACTTC.

The chain joins TRBV13 to TRBJ2-3; 9 nucleotides match TRBD2. The trim removed 3 bases at V and 2 bases at J, leaving 3 bases unmatched. The germline V gene has CDR1 PRHDT and CDR2 FYEKMQ (reference sequence). This CDR3 region has 15 residues. CDR3 DNA sequence: TGTGCCAGCAGCTTGCTAGCGGGGCTCACAGATACGCAGTATTTT. It translates to CASSLLAGLTDTQYF.

V usage is TRBV5-6 and J usage is TRBJ2-2; possibly TRBD1 for D (5 bases). V was trimmed by 8 bases and J by 7 bases, leaving 18 bases between them. This CDR3 is built from 14 residues. Germline CDR1 is SGHDT and CDR2 is YYEEEE. CDR3 sequence reads: CASSFQGLGGELFF. CDR3 nucleotides: TGTGCCAGTTCATTCCAGGGATTGGGCGGGGAGCTGTTTTTT.

The V call is TRBV6-5, the J call TRBJ1-1; tentatively, D is TRBD1 (5 bases). CDR3 size: 13 residues. The ends were cut back, 6 bases at V and 7 bases at J, with 15 bases in the middle. Germline lookup yields CDR1 MNHEY and CDR2 SVGAGI. The CDR3, as DNA: TGTGCCAGCAGGGGACTTCCGGGGAGTGAAGCTTTCTTT. It is translated as CASRGLPGSEAFF.

This chain joins TRBV7-2 and TRBJ1-2; D remains unclear. The CDR3 length is 15 residues. Germline-derived CDR1 and CDR2 are SGHTA and FQGNSA. V was cut by 3 bases and J by 0 bases, with 11 bases left in between. CDR3 sequence reads: CASSFFGASNYGYTF. The CDR3, as DNA: TGTGCCAGCAGCTTTTTCGGAGCGTCTAACTATGGCTACACCTTC.

The chain carries TRBV9 and TRBJ1-2, with 7 bases identical to TRBD1. V gave up 0 bases and J gave up 4 bases; unmatched junction bases: 3. CDR1 and CDR2 (germline): SGDLS, YYNGEE. The CDR3 covers 14 residues. CDR3 in DNA: TGTGCCAGCAGCGTAGGGGGACAGACCTATGGCTACACCTTC. Protein sequence: CASSVGGQTYGYTF.

The chain links TRBV2 to TRBJ2-3; tentative D call: TRBD1 (6 bases). This CDR3 contains 14 residues. Germline lookup yields CDR1 SNHLY and CDR2 FYNNEI. Trimming left V 6 bases short and J 2 bases short, with 12 bases between. This chain's CDR3 is CASRKGQITDTQYF. The CDR3 region has the DNA TGTGCCAGCAGGAAAGGACAGATCACAGATACGCAGTATTTT.

The chain has TRBV5-1 and TRBJ2-3; TRBD2 might be the D (7 bases). Germline V gives CDR1 SGHRS, CDR2 YFSETQ. V gave up 3 bases and J gave up 5 bases, with 19 bases separating them. The CDR3 runs to 16 residues. Written as DNA, the CDR3 is TGCGCCAGCAGCTGGGAAAGAAGGGGGGGGGAAGATACGCAGTATTTT. Translated, it gives CASSWERRGGEDTQYF.

In its sample, this clone was seen a few times. The chain links TRBV6-5 to TRBJ1-6, with a possible D match to TRBD1 (6 bases). Germline loops: CDR1 MNHEY, CDR2 SVGAGI. The CDR3 sequence is 14 residues long. Trimming shortened V by 7 bases and J by 7 bases, and 14 bases separated the two germline ends. The CDR3 loop is CASTSGGRNSPLHF. CDR3 sequence (DNA): TGTGCCAGCACAAGTGGGGGCCGGAATTCACCCCTCCACTTT.

This clone was seen only a few times. The chain has TRBV6-5 and TRBJ1-6; D unclear. CDR3 length: 15 amino acids. Per the germline V gene, CDR1 is MNHEY and CDR2 is SVGAGI. V lost 0 bases and J 7 bases, leaving 10 bases between the germline ends. The CDR3 DNA reads as TGTGCCAGCAGTTACTCGACGGGTAACAATTCACCCCTCCACTTT. It yields the protein CASSYSTGNNSPLHF.

This rearrangement joins TRBV9 to TRBJ1-2; D remains ambiguous. V lost 0 bases, J lost 6 bases, and 9 bases lay in between. Germline CDR1 SGDLS, CDR2 YYNGEE. This CDR3 contains 13 residues. CDR3 region: CASSVEAGNGYTF. CDR3 nucleotide sequence: TGTGCCAGCAGCGTAGAGGCGGGGAATGGCTACACCTTC.

The chain recombines TRBV19 with TRBJ1-5; no clear D. Trimming stripped 6 bases from V and 2 bases from J, with 11 bases between. The CDR3 spans 14 residues. CDR1 and CDR2 (germline): LNHDA, SQIVND (reference sequence). The CDR3 sequence: CASSYGVGNQPQHF. The CDR3 coding sequence is TGTGCCAGTAGCTACGGGGTAGGCAATCAGCCCCAGCATTTT. The full variable domain, its missing parts supplied by reference TRBV19 and TRBJ1-5, is DGGITQSPKYLFRKEGQNVTLSCEQNLNHDAMYWYRQDPGQGLRLIYYSQIVNDFQKGDIAEGYSVSREKKESFPLTVTSAQKNPTAFYLCASSYGVGNQPQHFGDGTRLSIL.

The chain is built from TRBV11-2 and TRBJ1-2; weak D call: TRBD1 (6 bases). Germline loops: CDR1 SGHAT, CDR2 FQNNGV. Trimming took 3 bases from V and 6 from J, leaving 14 bases between them. This CDR3 is 14 amino acids long. The chain's CDR3 is CASSLGQGLDGYTF. CDR3 coding DNA: TGTGCCAGCAGCTTGGGTCAGGGGCTCGATGGCTACACCTTC.